This TCR beta chain was observed in a study of shared clonotypes between healthy human individuals. Findings and limits, study-wide: Some naive CD4 clonotypes, about 5%, turned up in common across several donors.

Genomic DNA of each subset was evenly split across several immunoSEQ plates. The table came from immunoSEQ multiplex PCR; TCRdb's copy has only in-frame clones and leaves some out. The sample contains over 300,000 clones, roughly 84% of which appear only once. As for this clone: Its antigen is not known.

Germline V gene lookup returns CDR1 SGHAT and CDR2 FQNNGV. Trimming removed 7 bases at V and 3 bases at J, with 15 bases between. The CDR3 consists of 15 residues. The sequencing input was memory CD8+ T cells sorted from blood. The subset was: CD45RO+ cells pooled with CCR7-negative TemRA cells. The chain links TRBV11-2 to TRBJ2-2, with a weak D call TRBD2 (6 bases). This sequence was found in a man aged 18 to 29 in good health. CDR3 protein: CASTNIRGDTGELFF. In DNA form, the CDR3 reads TGTGCCAGCACCAACATACGCGGGGACACCGGGGAGCTGTTTTTT.